This T cell receptor beta chain was profiled in a study of T cells in Graves' hyperthyroidism and ophthalmopathy. The length of the CDR3 is 16 residues. V dropped 3 bases and J dropped 2 bases, with 11 bases sitting between them. Germline V gene sequence: CDR1 SGHTA, CDR2 FQGNSA. TCR beta CDR3 regions were amplified from RNA transcripts. The TCR CDR3 first-round RT-PCR relied on the HTBI primer set. TCRdb called the multiplex PCR reads again in MiXCR, with one record for every CDR3 protein. This table has a few hundred thousand distinct CDR3 sequences, 40% to 55% appearing once. As for this clonotype: Its antigen is currently unknown.

Over 18 months, lack of ophthalmopathy progression marked Graves' hyperthyroidism as stable. Study-wide points: The model identified upcoming ophthalmopathy a median 6.5 months ahead of onset.

The TCR comes from a woman between 18 and 30 years old with Graves' hyperthyroidism. Sequenced: peripheral blood or thyroid tissue (not recorded which). The J gene is TRBJ2-6, the V gene TRBV7-2, with D possibly called TRBD1 or TRBD2 (6 bases each). The CDR3 here is CASSLTGATGANVLTF. CDR3 bases: TGTGCCAGCAGCTTGACGGGGGCTACTGGGGCCAACGTCCTGACTTTC.